This T cell receptor beta chain was sequenced for a study of T cells expressing NK-cell markers. Study observations and caveats: In a few donors, dominant clonotypes made up about 25-60.1% of CD3+CD56-NKG2C+ cells. Whether expanded NKG2C+ T cell clones were HCMV-specific remained unclear.

About this clonotype itself: Its specificity is unknown.

Reprocessing the 5' RACE reads, TCRdb reports a single entry for every CDR3 protein and omits DNA. Its table lists about 460,000 distinct CDR3 sequences. The TCR originated in a woman aged 45-60 years in good health. Sequences were obtained from blood T cells: a sorted CD56 or NKG2C T cell subset, CD4+ or CD8+ T cells, or bulk PBMC T cells (not recorded which).

The CDR3 here is CASSQDSSGRIREQFF. J is TRBJ2-1 and V is TRBV4-1; the D call of TRBD2 rests on TCRdb alone, since no DNA is present to check it. The CDR3 extends over 16 amino acids. Per germline, CDR1 MGHRA and CDR2 YSYEKL.